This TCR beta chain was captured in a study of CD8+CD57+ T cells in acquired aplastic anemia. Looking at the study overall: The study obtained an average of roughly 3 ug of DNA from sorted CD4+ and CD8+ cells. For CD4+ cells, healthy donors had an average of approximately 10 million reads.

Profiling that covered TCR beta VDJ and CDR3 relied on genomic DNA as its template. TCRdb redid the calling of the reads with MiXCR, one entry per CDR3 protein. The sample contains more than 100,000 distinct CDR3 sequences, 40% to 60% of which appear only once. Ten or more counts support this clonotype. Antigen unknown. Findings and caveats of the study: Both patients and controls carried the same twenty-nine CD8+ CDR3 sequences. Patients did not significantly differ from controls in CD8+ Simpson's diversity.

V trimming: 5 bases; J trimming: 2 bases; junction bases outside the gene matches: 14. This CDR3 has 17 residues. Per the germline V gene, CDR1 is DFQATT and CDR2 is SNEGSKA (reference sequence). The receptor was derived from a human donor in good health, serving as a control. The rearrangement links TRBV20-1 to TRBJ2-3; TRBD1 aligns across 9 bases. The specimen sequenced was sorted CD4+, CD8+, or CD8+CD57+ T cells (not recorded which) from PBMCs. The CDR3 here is CSASDRVGTGFTDTQYF. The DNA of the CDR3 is TGCAGTGCTTCGGATCGGGTGGGGACAGGGTTCACAGATACGCAGTATTTT.